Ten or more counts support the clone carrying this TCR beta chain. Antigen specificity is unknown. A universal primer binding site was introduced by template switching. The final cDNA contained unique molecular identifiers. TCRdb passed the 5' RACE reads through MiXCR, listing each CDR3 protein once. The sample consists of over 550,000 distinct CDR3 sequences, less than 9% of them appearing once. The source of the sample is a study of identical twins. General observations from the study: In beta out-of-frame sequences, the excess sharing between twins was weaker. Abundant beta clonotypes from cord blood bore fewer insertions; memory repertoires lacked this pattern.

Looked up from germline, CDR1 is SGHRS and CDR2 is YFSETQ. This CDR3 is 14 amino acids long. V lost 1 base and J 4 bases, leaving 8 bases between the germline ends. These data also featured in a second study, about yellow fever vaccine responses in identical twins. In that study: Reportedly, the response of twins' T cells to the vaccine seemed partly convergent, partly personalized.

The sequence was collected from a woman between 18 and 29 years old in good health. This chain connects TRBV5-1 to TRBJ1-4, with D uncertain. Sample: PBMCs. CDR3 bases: TGCGCCAGCAGCTTGATTGACGGTAATGAAAAACTGTTTTTT. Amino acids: CASSLIDGNEKLFF. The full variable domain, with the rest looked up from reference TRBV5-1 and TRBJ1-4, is KAGVTQTPRYLIKTRGQQVTLSCSPISGHRSVSWYQQTPGQGLQFLFEYFSETQRNKGNFPGRFSGRQFSNSRSEMNVSTLELGDSALYLCASSLIDGNEKLFFGSGTQLSVL.